This TCR beta chain was identified during a study of blood T cell repertoires in COVID-19. The protocol was immunoSEQ multiplex PCR, while the TCRdb copy is restricted to in-frame clones and leaves out a portion. Of 230,000 or so clones in the sample, 65% to 90% are singletons; the top ten hold about 2.1%. This CDR3 comprises 19 residues. The TCR sequence derives from a man aged 40-49 years who had recovered from COVID-19. The specimen was peripheral blood. The chain combines TRBV1 with TRBJ2-5; the table calls TRBD2, which could not be checked here. TRBV1 is deemed a pseudogene. The CDR3 DNA is TGCACCAGCAGCCATACCACGGGACTAGCGGGCAACCCGGCAGAGACCCAGTACTTC. The encoded protein is CTSSHTTGLAGNPAETQYF.